The 20 T cell receptor beta chains given below trace back to one sample, sequenced in a study of blood T cells in healthy people across ages. Alongside a J-beta primer mix, a sample-barcoded 5' primer served in a second PCR lasting about 7 to 12 cycles. TCRdb used MiXCR to reprocess the 5' RACE reads, holding one entry per CDR3 protein. The sample yields more than 650,000 distinct CDR3 sequences, 22% seen once. The sample was blood. These receptors all stem from a man between 65 and 85 years old in good health.

V usage is TRBV20-1 and J usage is TRBJ1-4; weak D call: TRBD1 (5 bases). Germline V gene sequence: CDR1 DFQATT, CDR2 SNEGSKA (reference sequence). With 6 bases removed from V and 13 bases from J, the gap between germline ends came to 21 bases. The CDR3 totals 13 residues. The CDR3 DNA reads TGCAGTGCGCGGGACCTCTCTCTGGGGGGACTGTTTTTT. This translates into CSARDLSLGGLFF.

This sequence joins TRBV7-9 and TRBJ1-2, with TRBD1 identical over 7 bases. CDR3 length: 17 residues. CDR1 is SEHNR, CDR2 FQNEAQ, per germline (reference sequence). V was clipped by 4 bases and J by 3 bases; unmatched bases: 14. CDR3 DNA sequence: TGTGCCAGCAGCTCCGCTGCGGGAACAGGGGCCTACTATGGCTACACCTTC. Its translation: CASSSAAGTGAYYGYTF. Variable domain in full (rest from reference TRBV7-9 and TRBJ1-2): DTGVSQNPRHKITKRGQNVTFRCDPISEHNRLYWYRQTLGQGPEFLTYFQNEAQLEKSRLLSDRFSAERPKGSFSTLEIQRTEQGDSAMYLCASSSAAGTGAYYGYTFGSGTRLTVV.

This clonotype was observed a handful of times. This chain connects TRBV20-1 to TRBJ1-2; TRBD1 aligns across 9 bases. The V and J ends lost 0 bases and 8 bases, in that order; junction bases with no gene match: 7. Per germline, CDR1 DFQATT and CDR2 SNEGSKA (reference sequence). The CDR3 sequence is 14 residues long. CDR3 nucleotides: TGCAGTGCTAGAGAACAGGGGGCTGCTTGGGGCTACACCTTC. Its protein is CSAREQGAAWGYTF.

This sequence joins TRBV20-1 and TRBJ2-5; D ambiguous. This CDR3 spans 16 amino acids. Germline V gives CDR1 DFQATT, CDR2 SNEGSKA (reference sequence). Deletions cut 3 bases from V and 1 base from J, with 18 bases between. CDR3 nucleotide sequence: TGCAGTGCTAGTGGTACTGTGAACAGCCTCCAAGAGACCCAGTACTTC. Translated, it gives CSASGTVNSLQETQYF.

This clonotype appeared a few times. This chain uses TRBV12-3 or TRBV12-4 with TRBJ2-1; TRBD2 agrees at 9 bases. J gave up 4 bases and V 1 base, and 11 bases lay outside the gene matches. There are 18 residues in the CDR3. CDR3 sequence: CASSLVGLALFRYNEQFF. The CDR3 nucleotides are TGTGCCAGCAGTTTAGTGGGACTAGCCCTCTTTAGGTACAATGAGCAGTTCTTC.

The rearrangement joins TRBV11-1 to TRBJ2-7; TRBD1 or TRBD2 may be the D gene (5 bases each). Germline assignment: CDR1 SGHAT and CDR2 FQDESV (reference sequence). V was shortened by 0 bases and J by 6 bases, with 15 bases between the two germline ends. The CDR3 totals 15 residues. DNA for the CDR3: TGTGCCAGCAGCTTAGCGCGTGACCCGAGGGGCGAGCAGTACTTC. Translation: CASSLARDPRGEQYF.

The CDR3 region has the DNA TGCAGTGCTGTAGCGGGAGGGAACACAGATACGCAGTATTTT. Protein product: CSAVAGGNTDTQYF. The genes are TRBV20-1 and TRBJ2-3; 11 bases are a match to TRBD2. CDR1 and CDR2 from the germline V gene are DFQATT and SNEGSKA (reference sequence). Trimming took 5 bases from V and 2 from J; bases not matched to a gene: 3. The CDR3 length is 14 residues.

This clonotype occurred a few times. The chain combines TRBV5-1 with TRBJ2-5, with D uncertain. V lost 1 base to trimming and J lost 1 base, with 11 bases between them. CDR1 is SGHRS and CDR2 is YFSETQ in the germline V gene. The CDR3 has 15 residues. The CDR3 DNA follows: TGCGCCAGCAGCTTGCCGTTAGGAGCCCAAGAGACCCAGTACTTC. Translating it yields CASSLPLGAQETQYF.

This clonotype was found a few times. This rearrangement joins TRBV19 to TRBJ1-2, with D perhaps TRBD1 (5 bases). V lost 11 bases and J lost 4, with 11 bases in between. This CDR3 has 11 amino acids. Germline V gene lookup returns CDR1 LNHDA and CDR2 SQIVND (reference sequence). This CDR3 is CAGGGLYGYTF. CDR3 coding DNA: TGTGCCGGGGGAGGGCTCTATGGCTACACCTTC.

Only a few counts were recorded for this clonotype. The V and J genes are TRBV11-2 and TRBJ2-4; 9 bases agree with TRBD2. Germline V CDR1 and CDR2: SGHAT, FQNNGV. The ends lost 1 base at V and 6 bases at J; junction bases unmatched: 4. The CDR3 runs to 15 residues. CDR3 bases: TGTGCCAGCAGCTTAGGCGGGGGGGCCTCAAACATTCAGTACTTC. Encoded protein: CASSLGGGASNIQYF.

As concerns this clonotype: A read error may produce the germline difference seen at one junction end. The chain has TRBV7-2 and TRBJ2-1; 9 bases match TRBD2. The CDR3 covers 15 residues. Germline V gene sequence: CDR1 SGHTA, CDR2 FQGNSA. CDR3 protein: CANSLASGNDNEQFF. The CDR3 DNA follows: TGTGCCAACAGCTTAGCTAGCGGGAATGACAATGAGCAGTTCTTC. The whole variable domain, filled in from reference TRBV7-2 and TRBJ2-1, reads GAGVSQSPSNKVTEKGKDVELRCDPISGHTALYWYRQSLGQGLEFLIYFQGNSAPDKSGLPSDRFSAERTGGSVSTLTIQRTQQEDSAVYLCANSLASGNDNEQFFGPGTRLTVL.

This clonotype was found a few times. The V gene is TRBV12-3 or TRBV12-4, the J gene TRBJ2-7; TRBD1 is a possible D gene (6 bases). V was pared by 3 bases and J by 2 bases, with 14 bases between. This CDR3 is built from 15 residues. This CDR3 reads CASSLGQPGAYEQYF. CDR3 nucleotides: TGTGCCAGCAGTTTGGGACAACCTGGGGCCTACGAGCAGTACTTC.

V is TRBV7-9 and J is TRBJ2-5, with 9 bases aligning to TRBD2. This CDR3 spans 17 amino acids. V trimming: 0 bases; J trimming: 1 base; junction bases outside the gene matches: 6. Germline CDR1 and CDR2: SEHNR and FQNEAQ (reference sequence). The CDR3 protein is CASSLASLAGSQETQYF. The CDR3 DNA follows: TGTGCCAGCAGCTTAGCCTCTCTAGCGGGGTCCCAAGAGACCCAGTACTTC.

As regards this clonotype: The CDR3 does not end in the conserved phenylalanine or tryptophan, so this is likely a read error. This chain links TRBV20-1 with TRBJ2-1; 10 positions agree with TRBD2. This CDR3 is built from 18 residues. Germline trimming cut 0 bases from V and 0 bases from J; bases unmatched to any gene: 8. Germline V gene sequence: CDR1 DFQATT, CDR2 SNEGSKA (reference sequence). The CDR3 DNA reads as TGCAGTGCTAGAGATCGTACTAGCGGGGAAATCTCCTACAATGAGCAGTTCCTC. Translation gives CSARDRTSGEISYNEQFL.

This clonotype turned up a few times. The chain links TRBV29-1 to TRBJ1-2; D possibly corresponds to TRBD1 (6 bases). Germline V gives CDR1 SQVTM, CDR2 ANQGSEA. The CDR3 contains 11 residues. CDR3 region: CQAVGAGGYTF. The CDR3 DNA reads as TGCCAAGCGGTGGGGGCTGGTGGCTACACCTTC.

The rearrangement uses TRBV12-3 or TRBV12-4 and TRBJ2-1; 7 nucleotides align to TRBD2. V trimming: 2 bases; J trimming: 2 bases; junction bases outside the gene matches: 6. The CDR3 is 16 amino acids. CDR3: CASSLPSLAPYNEQFF. The CDR3 region has the DNA TGTGCCAGCAGTTTACCCTCACTAGCGCCCTACAATGAGCAGTTCTTC.

This clonotype has only a few counts. V usage is TRBV12-3 or TRBV12-4 and J usage is TRBJ2-3; D gene uncertain. Trimming took 5 bases from V and 6 from J, leaving 12 bases between them. There are 13 residues in the CDR3. The CDR3, as DNA: TGTGCCAGCAGTCCGTATTCAGCGGATACGCAGTATTTT. Amino acids: CASSPYSADTQYF.

The rearrangement joins TRBV20-1 to TRBJ1-5; D ambiguous. CDR3 length: 13 residues. Germline V lookup: CDR1 DFQATT, CDR2 SNEGSKA (reference sequence). V gave up 5 bases and J gave up 4 bases, with 12 bases separating them. CDR3 region: CSASQMSNQPQHF. CDR3 sequence (DNA): TGCAGTGCTTCACAGATGAGTAATCAGCCCCAGCATTTT.

V and J are TRBV6-5 and TRBJ2-3, with TRBD2 matching 10 bases. The length of the CDR3 is 13 residues. Trimming at V came to 7 bases and at J to 9 bases, leaving 7 bases not matched to a gene. CDR1 is MNHEY and CDR2 is SVGAGI in the germline V gene. CDR3: CASNPPGLATQYF. The CDR3 bases are TGTGCCAGCAACCCACCGGGACTAGCGACGCAGTATTTT.

This clonotype was picked up many times. This sequence may be a read error, since a much larger clone differs from it by one base. The chain combines TRBV7-2 with TRBJ2-5, with D possibly TRBD1 on 6 matching bases. V lost 4 bases, J lost 2 bases, and 8 bases lay in between. The germline gives CDR1 SGHTA, CDR2 FQGNSA. This CDR3 spans 13 amino acids. As DNA, the CDR3 is TGTGCCAGCAGCTGGACAGTTCAAGAGACCCAGTACTTC. It encodes CASSWTVQETQYF.